These T cell receptor beta chains were read from a single sample in a study of early T cells in non-severe SARS-CoV-2 infection. TCRdb reprocessed the 5' RACE reads via MiXCR and lists one record per CDR3 protein. Of roughly 46,000 distinct CDR3 sequences listed, around 9.6% were seen once; the top ten hold around 5.3%. The sequences come from whole blood, collected at baseline. The receptors derive from an adult who was a healthcare worker with PCR-confirmed SARS-CoV-2 infection or an uninfected control (not recorded which). Both conserved end residues are part of each CDR3. Each record gives: clone size, D gene, V gene, J gene, CDR3 protein, CDR3 DNA. D genes are given only for firm matches. Where a row states a size, it is once, few, many or the class of an expanded clone; other rows omit it.

few	TRBD2	TRBV9	TRBJ2-5	CASSLSPTSGEETQYF	TGTGCCAGCAGCCTTTCGCCTACTAGCGGAGAAGAGACCCAGTACTTC
NA	TRBD2	TRBV5-1	TRBJ2-5	CASSFNGLAGETQYF	TGCGCCAGCAGCTTCAACGGACTAGCTGGAGAGACCCAGTACTTC
few	NA	TRBV2	TRBJ1-6	CASWGRRDSPLHF	TGTGCCAGCTGGGGCAGGAGAGATTCACCCCTCCACTTT
NA	TRBD1	TRBV10-1	TRBJ2-1	CASSVDRGRVNEQFF	TGCGCCAGCAGTGTTGACAGGGGGCGCGTGAATGAGCAGTTCTTC
few	NA	TRBV12-3/TRBV12-4	TRBJ1-2	CASSGTYYGYTF	TGTGCCAGCAGCGGGACTTACTATGGCTACACCTTC
NA	TRBD2	TRBV7-8	TRBJ2-5	CASSPGTSLGETQYF	TGTGCCAGCAGCCCCGGGACTAGCTTGGGCGAGACCCAGTACTTC
many	NA	TRBV20-1	TRBJ2-1	CSARDPMGSSYNEQFF	TGCAGTGCTAGAGATCCCATGGGAAGCTCCTACAATGAGCAGTTCTTC
many	TRBD2	TRBV18	TRBJ2-5	CASSPASGREETQYF	TGTGCCAGCTCACCAGCTAGCGGGAGGGAAGAGACCCAGTACTTC
many	NA	TRBV7-8	TRBJ2-5	CASSRPGFVVTETQYF	TGTGCCAGCAGCCGACCCGGTTTTGTAGTAACAGAGACCCAGTACTTC
NA	TRBD2	TRBV27	TRBJ2-7	CASSLRPGLAGGYEQYF	TGTGCCAGCAGTCTACGACCGGGACTAGCGGGAGGCTACGAGCAGTACTTC
NA	NA	TRBV5-7	TRBJ1-2	CARDYGYTF	TGTGCCAGGGACTATGGCTACACCTTC
NA	NA	TRBV3-1	TRBJ1-1	CASSPTSGKVGAEAFF	TGTGCCAGCAGCCCCACAAGCGGGAAGGTCGGGGCTGAAGCTTTCTTT
few	TRBD1	TRBV11-1	TRBJ1-2	CASSLTGANYGYTF	TGTGCCAGCAGCTTAACAGGGGCTAACTATGGCTACACCTTC
many	TRBD1	TRBV28	TRBJ2-7	CASSTSGGNYEQYF	TGTGCCAGCAGTACCTCAGGGGGCAACTACGAGCAGTACTTC
NA	TRBD1	TRBV2	TRBJ1-4	CASNLQGKNEKLFF	TGTGCCAGCAACTTACAGGGGAAGAACGAAAAATTGTTTTTT
NA	NA	TRBV5-1	TRBJ2-1	CASSPGPVSSYNEQFF	TGCGCCAGCAGCCCGGGCCCCGTGAGCTCCTACAATGAGCAGTTCTTC
few	TRBD2	TRBV19	TRBJ2-7	CASSIHTGGVDEQYF	TGTGCCAGTAGTATACATACGGGAGGTGTCGACGAGCAGTACTTC
few	NA	TRBV24-1	TRBJ1-1	CATSDSTGKPAFF	TGTGCCACCAGTGATTCTACAGGGAAGCCGGCTTTCTTT
few	NA	TRBV12-3/TRBV12-4	TRBJ2-3	CASSLLARGTDTQYF	TGTGCCAGCAGTTTACTAGCCCGGGGCACAGATACGCAGTATTTT
NA	TRBD1	TRBV5-4	TRBJ2-7	CASSLGPQGQYSYEQYF	TGTGCCAGCAGCTTGGGCCCCCAGGGACAGTATTCCTACGAGCAGTACTTC
NA	TRBD1	TRBV3-1	TRBJ1-6	CGSSRGDSSNSPLHF	TGTGGCAGCAGCAGGGGGGACTCTTCTAATTCACCCCTCCACTTT
few	NA	TRBV10-1	TRBJ1-1	CASSETAKNTEAFF	TGCGCCAGCAGTGAAACGGCCAAGAACACTGAAGCTTTCTTT
NA	NA	TRBV3-1	TRBJ2-7	CASSQDFAGSVVYEQYF	TGTGCCAGCAGCCAAGATTTTGCGGGCTCGGTTGTCTACGAGCAGTACTTC
many	TRBD2	TRBV20-1	TRBJ2-5	CSGALISGGAEQTQYF	TGCAGTGGGGCCCTTATTAGCGGGGGGGCGGAGCAGACCCAGTACTTC
NA	TRBD1	TRBV5-4	TRBJ2-7	CASSFDRVVHEQYF	TGTGCCAGCAGCTTTGACAGGGTTGTACACGAGCAGTACTTC
many	TRBD1	TRBV7-9	TRBJ2-1	CASSFSMGTGTNNEQFF	TGTGCCAGCAGCTTCAGCATGGGGACAGGGACCAACAATGAGCAGTTCTTC
NA	NA	TRBV4-3	TRBJ1-2	CASSQDARGAYGYTF	TGCGCCAGCAGCCAAGACGCGAGGGGGGCCTATGGCTACACCTTC
NA	NA	TRBV5-1	TRBJ2-7	CASSPVGTGPTYEQYF	TGCGCCAGCAGCCCCGTGGGAACAGGGCCCACCTACGAGCAGTACTTC
many	NA	TRBV19	TRBJ1-2	CASSIFTVSGYGYTF	TGTGCCAGTAGTATTTTCACAGTCTCGGGATATGGCTACACCTTC
few	TRBD1	TRBV27	TRBJ2-7	CASSRNKQGIGYEQYF	TGTGCCAGCAGTCGAAACAAACAGGGGATAGGATACGAGCAGTACTTC
NA	NA	TRBV27	TRBJ1-5	CASSLSRQPQHF	TGTGCCAGCAGTTTATCCCGCCAGCCCCAGCATTTT
NA	NA	TRBV3-1	TRBJ2-7	CASSQESIGRYEQYF	TGTGCCAGCAGCCAAGAGTCCATTGGGAGGTACGAGCAGTACTTC
few	NA	TRBV2	TRBJ1-4	CASRFRSTNEKLFF	TGTGCCAGCAGATTCAGATCAACTAATGAAAAACTGTTTTTT
NA	NA	TRBV9	TRBJ2-3	CASSWGVGTDTQYF	TGTGCCAGCAGCTGGGGTGTGGGGACAGATACGCAGTATTTT
many	NA	TRBV27	TRBJ2-3	CASSLFNTDTQYF	TGTGCCAGCAGTTTGTTTAACACAGATACGCAGTATTTT
NA	NA	TRBV20-1	TRBJ2-3	CSVRTVSTDTQYF	TGCAGTGTACGGACCGTCAGCACAGATACGCAGTATTTT
few	NA	TRBV2	TRBJ1-4	CASSPTVTSTNEKLFF	TGTGCCAGCAGTCCGACAGTCACATCAACTAATGAAAAACTGTTTTTT
NA	NA	TRBV10-3	TRBJ1-5	CAISENAGGNQPQHF	TGTGCCATCAGTGAAAACGCGGGAGGCAATCAGCCCCAGCATTTT
few	NA	TRBV20-1	TRBJ2-1	CSASSSGGNRRNEQFF	TGCAGTGCTAGTTCCTCCGGCGGGAATAGGAGGAATGAGCAGTTCTTC
once	NA	TRBV12-3/TRBV12-4	TRBJ2-3	CASRGPEPDTQYF	TGTGCCAGCAGGGGACCTGAGCCAGATACGCAGTATTTT
NA	TRBD2	TRBV20-1	TRBJ2-5	CSAGDSGGPQETQYF	TGCAGTGCTGGGGATAGCGGGGGGCCCCAAGAGACCCAGTACTTC
many	TRBD1	TRBV2	TRBJ2-7	CASSQDRESEQYF	TGTGCCAGCAGTCAGGACAGGGAGTCCGAGCAGTACTTC
many	TRBD2	TRBV11-2	TRBJ2-1	CASSSGLAGDQFF	TGTGCCAGCAGCTCTGGACTAGCGGGGGATCAGTTCTTC
NA	TRBD1	TRBV7-9	TRBJ2-7	CASSFGQGRYEQYF	TGTGCCAGCAGCTTTGGACAGGGGCGGTACGAGCAGTACTTC
NA	NA	TRBV28	TRBJ2-7	CASSTDYEQYF	TGTGCCAGCAGTACCGACTACGAGCAGTACTTC
NA	NA	TRBV12-3/TRBV12-4	TRBJ1-1	CASSLALNTEAFF	TGTGCCAGCAGTTTAGCACTCAACACTGAAGCTTTCTTT